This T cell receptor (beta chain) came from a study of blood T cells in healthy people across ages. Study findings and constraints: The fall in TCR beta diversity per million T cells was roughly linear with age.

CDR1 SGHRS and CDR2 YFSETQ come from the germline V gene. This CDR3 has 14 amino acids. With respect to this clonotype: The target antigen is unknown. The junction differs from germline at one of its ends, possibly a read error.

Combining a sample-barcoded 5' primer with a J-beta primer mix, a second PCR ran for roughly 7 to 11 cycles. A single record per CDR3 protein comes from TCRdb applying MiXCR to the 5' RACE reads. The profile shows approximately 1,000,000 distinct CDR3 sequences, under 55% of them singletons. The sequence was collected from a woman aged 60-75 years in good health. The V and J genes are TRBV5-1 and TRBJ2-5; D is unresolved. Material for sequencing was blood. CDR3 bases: TGCGCCAACAGCTTGGGTAGGGTTGCGGAGACCCAGTACTTC. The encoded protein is CANSLGRVAETQYF.